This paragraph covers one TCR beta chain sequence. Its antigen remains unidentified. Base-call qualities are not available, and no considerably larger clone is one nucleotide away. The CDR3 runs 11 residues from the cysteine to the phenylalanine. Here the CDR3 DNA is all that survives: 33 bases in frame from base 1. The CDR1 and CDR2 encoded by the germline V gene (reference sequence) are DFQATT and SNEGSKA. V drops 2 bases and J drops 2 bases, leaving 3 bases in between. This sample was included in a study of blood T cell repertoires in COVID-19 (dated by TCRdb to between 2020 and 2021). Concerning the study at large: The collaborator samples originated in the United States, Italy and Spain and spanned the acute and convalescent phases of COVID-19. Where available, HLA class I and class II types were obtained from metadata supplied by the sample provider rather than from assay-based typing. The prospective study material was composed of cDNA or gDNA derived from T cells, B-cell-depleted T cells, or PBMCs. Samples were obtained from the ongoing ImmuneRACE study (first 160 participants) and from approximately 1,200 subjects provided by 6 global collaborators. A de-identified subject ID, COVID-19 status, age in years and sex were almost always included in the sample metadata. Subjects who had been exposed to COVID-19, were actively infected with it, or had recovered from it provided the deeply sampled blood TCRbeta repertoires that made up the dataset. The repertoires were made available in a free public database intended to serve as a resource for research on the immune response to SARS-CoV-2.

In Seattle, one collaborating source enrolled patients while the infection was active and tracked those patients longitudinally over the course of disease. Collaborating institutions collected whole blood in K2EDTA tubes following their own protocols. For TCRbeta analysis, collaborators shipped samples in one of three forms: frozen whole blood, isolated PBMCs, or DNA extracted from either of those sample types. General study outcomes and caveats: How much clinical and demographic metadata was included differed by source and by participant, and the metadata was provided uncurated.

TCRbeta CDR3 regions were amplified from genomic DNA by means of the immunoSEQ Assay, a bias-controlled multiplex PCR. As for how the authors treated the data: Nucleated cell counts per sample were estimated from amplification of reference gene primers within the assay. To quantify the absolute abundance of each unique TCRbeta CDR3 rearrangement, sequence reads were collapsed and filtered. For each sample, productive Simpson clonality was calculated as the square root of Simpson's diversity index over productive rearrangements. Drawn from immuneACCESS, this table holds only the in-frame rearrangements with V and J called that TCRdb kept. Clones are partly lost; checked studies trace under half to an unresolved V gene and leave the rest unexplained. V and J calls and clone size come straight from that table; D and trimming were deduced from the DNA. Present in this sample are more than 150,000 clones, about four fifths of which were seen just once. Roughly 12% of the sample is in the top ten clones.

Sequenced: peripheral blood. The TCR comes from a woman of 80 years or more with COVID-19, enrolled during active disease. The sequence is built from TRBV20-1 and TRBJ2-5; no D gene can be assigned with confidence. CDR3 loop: CSARTQETQYF. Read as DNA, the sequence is TGCAGTGCTAGAACTCAAGAGACCCAGTACTTC.